A single sample gave rise to the 12 T cell receptor beta chains below, sequenced in a study of breast tumors, draining lymph nodes, adjacent tissues. TCRdb reprocessed the multiplex PCR reads via MiXCR and lists one record per CDR3 protein. Of approximately 190,000 distinct CDR3 sequences listed, around a third are singletons. Samples came from axillary lymph nodes draining the breast cancer. The sample comprised axillary lymph node tissue. The origin of the receptors is a female donor with breast cancer. Some clones in this sample may be carry-over from other donors' samples.

On this clonotype: A much larger clone differs by one base, so this may be a read error. The chain combines TRBV10-2 with TRBJ2-7; D is unclear. The germline V gene has CDR1 WSHSY and CDR2 SAAADI. V lost 5 bases to trimming and J lost 2 bases, with 13 bases between them. There are 14 residues in the CDR3. The CDR3, as DNA: TGCGCCAGCAGTCCCAACCCCGGGCCCTACGAGCAGTACTTC. Protein product: CASSPNPGPYEQYF.

The V and J genes are TRBV5-1 and TRBJ2-7, with D tentatively TRBD1 (6 bases). V shed 2 bases and J shed 6 bases, with 18 bases lying between them. The V gene's germline CDR1 is SGHRS and CDR2 YFSETQ. The CDR3 extends over 15 amino acids. CDR3 in amino acids: CASSFLGGEGSEQYF. The CDR3 coding sequence is TGCGCCAGCAGCTTTTTAGGGGGAGAAGGCTCCGAGCAGTACTTC.

This clonotype was observed a single time. A read error may explain this, as a much larger clone is one base away. Likely a read error: the CDR3 ends without its conserved phenylalanine or tryptophan. The V and J genes are TRBV3-1 and TRBJ1-5; no clear D gene. Germline values: CDR1 LGHDT, CDR2 YNNKEL (reference sequence). This CDR3 region has 14 residues. With 4 bases removed from V and 1 base from J, the gap between germline ends came to 8 bases. CDR3 sequence: CASSPAISNQPQHC. The CDR3 DNA reads as TGTGCCAGCAGCCCCGCGATAAGCAATCAGCCCCAGCATTGT.

This clonotype appeared many times. The chain uses TRBV7-2 and TRBJ2-6, with D tentatively TRBD2 (6 bases). V was pared by 5 bases and J by 0 bases, with 14 bases between. CDR3 size: 17 residues. Germline V gives CDR1 SGHTA, CDR2 FQGNSA. CDR3 sequence reads: CASSPQAGPSGANVLTF. CDR3 nucleotide sequence: TGTGCCAGCAGCCCCCAGGCGGGGCCCTCTGGGGCCAACGTCCTGACTTTC.

The V gene is TRBV18, the J gene TRBJ1-1; D may be TRBD1 (6 bases). The CDR3 totals 15 residues. The germline gives CDR1 KGHSH, CDR2 LQKENI. V lost 5 bases and J lost 5, with 18 bases in between. Written as DNA, the CDR3 is TGTGCCAGCTCAGAAGATGGGGGGCTTAGGACTGAAGCTTTCTTT. Its protein is CASSEDGGLRTEAFF.

This clonotype appeared many times. The chain joins TRBV20-1 to TRBJ2-1; TRBD2 matches at 7 bases. Germline CDR1 is DFQATT and CDR2 is SNEGSKA (reference sequence). Losses at the gene ends were 5 bases for V and 5 bases for J; bases not matched to a gene: 6. The CDR3 is made up of 13 amino acids. This CDR3 reads CSAERGRNNEQFF. The CDR3 DNA is TGCAGTGCTGAGCGGGGTAGAAACAATGAGCAGTTCTTC.

This clonotype appeared many times. This chain links TRBV6-5 with TRBJ1-5, with TRBD1 matching over 8 bases. Germline V gene sequence: CDR1 MNHEY, CDR2 SVGAGI. V trimming: 6 bases; J trimming: 5 bases; junction bases outside the gene matches: 3. CDR3 length: 13 residues. The CDR3 nucleotides are TGTGCCAGCAGCCGGACAGGGTATCAGCCCCAGCATTTT. As protein: CASSRTGYQPQHF.

This clonotype appeared many times. V usage is TRBV19 and J usage is TRBJ1-2; D unresolved. CDR1 LNHDA and CDR2 SQIVND come from the germline V gene (reference sequence). Trimming shortened V by 6 bases and J by 0 bases, and 5 bases separated the two germline ends. CDR3 size: 12 residues. The CDR3 reads CASRTTNYGYTF. The CDR3 coding sequence is TGTGCCAGTAGGACGACTAACTATGGCTACACCTTC.

V is TRBV29-1 and J is TRBJ1-4, with 7 bases aligning to TRBD1. Germline V gene data show CDR1 as SQVTM and CDR2 as ANQGSEA. This CDR3 has 16 amino acids. The V gene end was trimmed by 3 bases and the J gene end by 5 bases; junction bases not matched to a gene: 12. The DNA for the CDR3 is TGCAGCGTTGAGATATGGGACAGCCGATACAATGAAAAACTGTTTTTT. Protein sequence: CSVEIWDSRYNEKLFF.

On this clonotype itself: The DNA is omitted, as the CDR3 cannot be located on it reliably, and the CDR3 follows TCRdb's listing. The chain is built from TRBV29-1 and TRBJ1-2; the table assigns TRBD1, which was not confirmed against the DNA. Germline values: CDR1 SQVTM, CDR2 ANQGSEA. The CDR3 is 10 residues long, counting both termini. CDR3 region: CSVGTGAETF.

This clonotype was seen ten or more times. V is TRBV30 and J is TRBJ1-4; possible D gene TRBD1, 5 bases. This CDR3 has 13 amino acids. Germline assignment: CDR1 GTSNPN and CDR2 SVGIG (reference sequence). V lost 5 bases and J 7 bases, leaving 14 bases between the germline ends. The CDR3 DNA is TGTGCCTGGGGGGGGGAAGTACGTGAAAAACTGTTTTTT. Translated: CAWGGEVREKLFF.

The chain employs TRBV19 and TRBJ2-1; D possibly corresponds to TRBD1 (6 bases). The V end lost 7 bases, the J end lost 5 bases, and 15 bases lay between the germline ends. Germline CDR1 LNHDA, CDR2 SQIVND (reference sequence). The CDR3 sequence is 14 residues long. The CDR3 sequence is CASTPRTANNEQFF. The CDR3, as DNA: TGTGCCAGTACCCCGCGGACAGCAAACAATGAGCAGTTCTTC.